These 31 T cell receptor beta chains were sequenced from one sample in a study of identical twins. TCRdb reanalysed the 5' RACE reads using MiXCR and keeps one entry per CDR3 protein. The sample lists 1.5 million to 2 million distinct CDR3 sequences; about 30% were seen once. Sequenced sample: cord blood. The receptors were gathered from a newborn girl in good health.

This clonotype was counted at least ten times. V and J are TRBV7-2 and TRBJ2-7; D unclear. V was cut by 0 bases and J by 3 bases, with 6 bases left in between. The CDR3 is 13 amino acids. Germline CDR1 SGHTA, CDR2 FQGNSA. The CDR3 sequence: CASSLAVFYEQYF. In DNA form, the CDR3 reads TGTGCCAGCAGCTTAGCGGTTTTCTACGAGCAGTACTTC.

Remarks on this clonotype: At one end the junction does not follow the germline gene, possibly because of a read error. The rearrangement joins TRBV2 to TRBJ2-7, with a weak D call TRBD1 (6 bases). Germline CDR1 SNHLY, CDR2 FYNNEI. The CDR3 loop spans 13 amino acids. CDR3 amino acids: CGSSPTGFYEQYF. The CDR3 nucleotides read TGTGGCAGCAGTCCCACAGGGTTCTACGAGCAGTACTTC.

The rearrangement uses TRBV20-1 and TRBJ2-3; D is possibly TRBD1 or TRBD2 (6 bases each). The germline gives CDR1 DFQATT, CDR2 SNEGSKA (reference sequence). The CDR3 spans 14 residues. The V and J ends lost 1 base and 2 bases respectively, with 10 bases between them. Here the CDR3 reads CSARGGAYTDTQYF. In DNA form, the CDR3 reads TGCAGTGCTAGAGGGGGGGCTTACACAGATACGCAGTATTTT.

This sequence joins TRBV7-2 and TRBJ2-2, with 7 nucleotides matching TRBD1. Per the germline V gene, CDR1 is SGHTA and CDR2 is FQGNSA. The CDR3 has 17 amino acids. With V trimmed by 1 base and J by 3 bases, 8 bases remained unmatched. DNA for the CDR3: TGTGCCAGCAGCTTAGGGACCGGGACAGCTTACACCGGGGAGCTGTTTTTT. This encodes CASSLGTGTAYTGELFF.

This sequence joins TRBV25-1 and TRBJ2-1; tentative D call: TRBD1 (5 bases). Germline V gene data show CDR1 as MGHDK and CDR2 as SYGVNS. V shed 7 bases and J shed 7 bases, with 8 bases lying between them. The CDR3 has 11 amino acids. This CDR3 is CASTDKNEQFF. The CDR3 DNA reads as TGTGCCAGCACGGACAAGAATGAGCAGTTCTTC. Variable domain in full (rest from reference TRBV25-1 and TRBJ2-1): EADIYQTPRYLVIGTGKKITLECSQTMGHDKMYWYQQDPGMELHLIHYSYGVNSTEKGDLSSESTVSRIRTEHFPLTLESARPSHTSQYLCASTDKNEQFFGPGTRLTVL.

This clonotype was observed a few times. The CDR3 sequence is CSARVWTSGRPLSYEQYF. The DNA of the CDR3 is TGCAGTGCTAGAGTCTGGACTAGCGGGAGGCCCCTATCCTACGAGCAGTACTTC. This rearrangement joins TRBV20-1 to TRBJ2-7; 14 bases agree with TRBD2. V shed 1 base, J shed 1 base, and the junction held 9 bases outside the gene matches. Germline-derived CDR1 and CDR2 are DFQATT and SNEGSKA (reference sequence). There are 18 residues in the CDR3.

The chain carries TRBV14 and TRBJ2-2; the D is unclear. The germline gives CDR1 SGHDN, CDR2 FVKESK. V dropped 2 bases and J dropped 0 bases, with 13 bases sitting between them. The CDR3 covers 17 residues. The CDR3 region has the DNA TGTGCCAGCAGCCAACCCCGCTTTCCATCGAACACCGGGGAGCTGTTTTTT. It encodes CASSQPRFPSNTGELFF.

This rearrangement joins TRBV20-1 to TRBJ1-5, with D perhaps matching TRBD1 (6 bases). V was clipped by 8 bases and J by 3 bases, with 14 bases between them. Germline lookup yields CDR1 DFQATT and CDR2 SNEGSKA (reference sequence). CDR3 length equals 13 residues. This CDR3 reads CSIVGGPNQPQHF. The CDR3 DNA reads TGCAGTATCGTAGGGGGACCCAATCAGCCCCAGCATTTT.

The rearrangement links TRBV19 to TRBJ1-5; perhaps TRBD1 as D (5 bases). V lost 3 bases, J lost 5 bases, and 14 bases lay in between. Germline V CDR1 and CDR2: LNHDA, SQIVND (reference sequence). The CDR3 is 15 residues long. The CDR3: CASSIGAGPYQPQHF. The CDR3 region has the DNA TGTGCCAGTAGTATTGGGGCAGGACCCTATCAGCCCCAGCATTTT.

This clonotype has just a few counts. The chain joins TRBV29-1 to TRBJ1-2, with 8 nucleotides matching TRBD1. The V and J ends lost 4 bases and 3 bases, in that order; junction bases with no gene match: 7. CDR1 SQVTM and CDR2 ANQGSEA come from the germline V gene. The CDR3 covers 14 residues. CDR3: CSVVTGTGYYGYTF. Written as DNA, the CDR3 is TGCAGCGTTGTGACGGGGACAGGTTACTATGGCTACACCTTC.

The chain uses TRBV6-1 and TRBJ1-6; 9 bases map to TRBD1. The CDR3 spans 17 residues. Germline values: CDR1 MNHNS, CDR2 SASEGT. V gave up 6 bases and J gave up 3 bases; unmatched junction bases: 9. CDR3 in DNA: TGTGCCAGCAGCCGTCGACAGGGGGTGGGCTATAATTCACCCCTCCACTTT. Protein: CASSRRQGVGYNSPLHF.

This clonotype was counted only a few times. The chain's CDR3 is CASSPSRGQYNEQFF. For the CDR3, the DNA is TGCGCCAGCAGCCCGAGTAGGGGACAGTACAATGAGCAGTTCTTC. V and J are TRBV5-1 and TRBJ2-1; 7 bases agree with TRBD1. CDR1 SGHRS and CDR2 YFSETQ come from the germline V gene. The length of the CDR3 is 15 residues. V was pared by 4 bases and J by 4 bases, with 8 bases of the junction left unmatched.

The sample holds a few counts of this clonotype. The gene calls are TRBV18 and TRBJ2-3; D could derive from TRBD1 or TRBD2 (5 bases each). Trimming removed 1 base from V and 2 bases from J, with 22 bases in between. CDR1 and CDR2 (germline): KGHSH, LQKENI. This CDR3 spans 19 amino acids. This chain's CDR3 is CASSPRPSPGTSHTDTQYF. In nucleotides, the CDR3 is TGTGCCAGCTCACCACGCCCATCCCCCGGGACCAGCCACACAGATACGCAGTATTTT.

This clonotype was detected ten times or more. The chain links TRBV20-1 to TRBJ1-2; D may be TRBD1 (6 bases). V lost 0 bases and J lost 2, with 7 bases in between. This CDR3 has 13 residues. Per the germline V gene, CDR1 is DFQATT and CDR2 is SNEGSKA (reference sequence). CDR3 amino acids: CSAREDRNYGYTF. The CDR3 DNA is TGCAGTGCTAGAGAAGACAGGAACTATGGCTACACCTTC.

The gene calls are TRBV6-1 and TRBJ1-1; D gene unclear. Trimming shortened V by 7 bases and J by 2 bases, and 14 bases separated the two germline ends. Germline V gene data show CDR1 as MNHNS and CDR2 as SASEGT. CDR3 length: 14 amino acids. CDR3 nucleotides: TGTGCCAGCAACGGACGGTCGAGTAACACTGAAGCTTTCTTT. Translating gives CASNGRSSNTEAFF.

This clonotype was seen a handful of times. The chain's CDR3 is CASSVAAGAYRSPFPYEQYF. Written as DNA, the CDR3 is TGTGCCAGCAGCGTAGCGGCAGGGGCATACCGTTCCCCATTCCCGTACGAGCAGTACTTC. The rearrangement uses TRBV9 and TRBJ2-7; tentatively, D is TRBD1 (6 bases). Germline CDR1 is SGDLS and CDR2 is YYNGEE. The CDR3 covers 20 residues. The ends were cut back, 0 bases at V and 4 bases at J, with 29 bases in the middle.

The J gene is TRBJ1-2, the V gene TRBV6-6; D is uncertain. V was clipped by 0 bases and J by 3 bases, with 8 bases between them. There are 14 residues in the CDR3. Germline V gene data show CDR1 as MNHNY and CDR2 as SVGAGI (reference sequence). The CDR3 spells CASSYSRADYGYTF. The CDR3 nucleotides read TGTGCCAGCAGTTACTCGAGGGCTGACTATGGCTACACCTTC.

This chain links TRBV20-1 with TRBJ2-5, with D possibly TRBD2 on 5 matching bases. The germline V gene has CDR1 DFQATT and CDR2 SNEGSKA (reference sequence). The CDR3 has 15 residues. The CDR3 sequence: CSARPSWNLYNEQYF. CDR3 DNA sequence: TGCAGCGCCCGGCCTAGCTGGAATCTCTACAATGAGCAGTACTTC.

The chain is built from TRBV9 and TRBJ2-7; D ambiguous. CDR1 is SGDLS, CDR2 YYNGEE, per germline. V gave up 1 base and J gave up 5 bases, with 13 bases separating them. The CDR3 is 14 residues long. CDR3 sequence: CASSVLHQTNEQYF. The CDR3 bases are TGTGCCAGCAGCGTATTGCACCAGACCAACGAGCAGTACTTC.

The chain employs TRBV19 and TRBJ2-5; 11 bases fit TRBD2. From germline, CDR1 is LNHDA and CDR2 SQIVND (reference sequence). V shed 3 bases and J 11 bases; nucleotides not matched to a gene: 11. CDR3 length: 15 residues. CDR3 DNA sequence: TGTGCCAGTAGTATTAGCGGGGGGGCCTACAATGAGCAGTACTTC. The encoded protein is CASSISGGAYNEQYF.

J is TRBJ2-1 and V is TRBV5-1; 14 bases fit TRBD2. The CDR3 contains 15 residues. Germline-derived CDR1 and CDR2 are SGHRS and YFSETQ. Trimming removed 4 bases from V and 12 bases from J; junction bases left unmatched: 9. The CDR3 DNA follows: TGCGCCAGCAGCCACCAGACTAGCGGGAGGGTAGGGCAGTTCTTC. Residues: CASSHQTSGRVGQFF.

The V call is TRBV18, the J call TRBJ2-2; TRBD1 is a possible D gene (6 bases). The CDR3 has 16 amino acids. In germline, CDR1 is KGHSH, CDR2 LQKENI. The V and J ends lost 2 bases and 4 bases respectively, with 14 bases between them. Here the CDR3 reads CASSPENRVVTGELFF. CDR3 in DNA: TGTGCCAGCTCACCAGAAAACAGGGTCGTCACCGGGGAGCTGTTTTTT.

This clonotype came up many times. This rearrangement joins TRBV12-3 or TRBV12-4 to TRBJ1-6; no clear D. This CDR3 comprises 12 residues. Trimming took off 3 bases at V and 9 bases at J, with 6 bases between the two ends. The CDR3 nucleotides read TGTGCCAGCAGTTTTCCGGGTTCACCCCTCCACTTT. Translation: CASSFPGSPLHF.

The CDR3 DNA follows: TGCGCCAGCAGTCAATCGGGGTCGAGGGGACGAGCTGAAGCTTTCTTT. Translated: CASSQSGSRGRAEAFF. The V gene is TRBV23-1, the J gene TRBJ1-1; D perhaps matches TRBD1 (5 bases). TRBV23-1 has ORF status, its function being uncertain. This CDR3 region has 16 residues. With 0 bases removed from V and 6 bases from J, the gap between germline ends came to 17 bases.

The CDR3 sequence is CASSSDGHSYNSPLHF. The DNA for the CDR3 is TGTGCCAGCAGTTCGGACGGTCACTCCTATAATTCACCCCTCCACTTT. V and J are TRBV13 and TRBJ1-6; D is undetermined. Trimming took 6 bases from V and 0 from J, leaving 12 bases between them. The V gene's germline CDR1 is PRHDT and CDR2 FYEKMQ (reference sequence). The CDR3 runs to 16 residues.

The chain joins TRBV25-1 to TRBJ2-2; D unresolved. CDR1 is MGHDK, CDR2 SYGVNS, per germline. CDR3 length: 13 residues. Between the trimmed V and J ends, which lost 0 bases and 7 bases, there was a span of 6 bases. CDR3 coding DNA: TGTGCCAGCAGTGAATACGTGGGCGGGGAGCTGTTTTTT. Amino acids: CASSEYVGGELFF. Variable domain in full (rest from reference TRBV25-1 and TRBJ2-2): EADIYQTPRYLVIGTGKKITLECSQTMGHDKMYWYQQDPGMELHLIHYSYGVNSTEKGDLSSESTVSRIRTEHFPLTLESARPSHTSQYLCASSEYVGGELFFGEGSRLTVL.

As regards this clonotype: This may stem from a read error, because a much larger clone lies one nucleotide away. The rearrangement uses TRBV29-1 and TRBJ1-5; 9 bases match TRBD1. Germline V lookup: CDR1 SQVTM, CDR2 ANQGSEA. The CDR3 runs to 13 residues. This CDR3 reads CGARQGGNQPQHF. The DNA for the CDR3 is TGCGGCGCCAGACAGGGGGGAAATCAGCCCCAGCATTTT. Full variable domain (rest looked up from reference TRBV29-1 and TRBJ1-5): SAVISQKPSRDICQRGTSLTIQCQVDSQVTMMFWYRQQPGQSLTLIATANQGSEATYESGFVIDKFPISRPNLTFSTLTVSNMSPEDSSIYLCGARQGGNQPQHFGDGTRLSIL.

The rearrangement links TRBV7-9 to TRBJ2-7; TRBD2 matches 7 bases. The J segment lost 2 bases and the V segment lost 4 bases, leaving 11 bases of the junction unmatched. CDR1 and CDR2 (germline): SEHNR, FQNEAQ (reference sequence). The CDR3 covers 16 residues. The CDR3 is CASSSQWGGDPYEQYF. In DNA, the CDR3 is TGTGCCAGCAGCTCGCAATGGGGGGGTGACCCCTACGAGCAGTACTTC.

J is TRBJ1-5 and V is TRBV12-3 or TRBV12-4; the D is unclear. The V end lost 3 bases, the J end lost 3 bases, and 9 bases lay between the germline ends. There are 14 residues in the CDR3. The CDR3 nucleotides read TGTGCCAGCAGTTTCGCGGGGAACAATCAGCCCCAGCATTTT. Translating gives CASSFAGNNQPQHF.

V and J are TRBV28 and TRBJ2-5, with 8 bases lining up with TRBD2. The end of the DNA fits TRBJ2-7 better, so the J call may be wrong. Germline assignment: CDR1 MDHEN and CDR2 SYDVKM. This CDR3 has 15 residues. This chain's CDR3 is CASSGEREFSDEQYF. The CDR3 DNA reads as TGTGCCAGCAGTGGAGAGCGGGAGTTTAGCGACGAGCAGTACTTC.

The rearrangement uses TRBV7-2 and TRBJ2-3; D call uncertain. The germline V gene encodes CDR1 SGHTA and CDR2 FQGNSA. V gave up 5 bases and J gave up 1 base, with 13 bases separating them. This CDR3 comprises 15 residues. The CDR3 spells CASSPLGLGTDTQYF. The CDR3 bases are TGTGCCAGCAGCCCGCTCGGCCTAGGCACAGATACGCAGTATTTT.